Sequencing of this TCR beta chain was carried out in a study of blood T cell repertoires in COVID-19. Overall study context: The United States, Italy and Spain supplied acute and convalescent COVID-19 samples.

Original processing notes: Amplified reference gene primers provided the basis for estimating nucleated cell counts. Sequenced by immunoSEQ multiplex PCR; TCRdb stores in-frame clones only, minus some. V and J calls and clone size are as listed in that table; D and trimming were resolved from the DNA. The sample holds roughly 100,000 clones, roughly 82% seen once. The CDR3 extends over 13 amino acids. CDR1 is MNHNS, CDR2 SASEGT, per germline. With 2 bases removed from V and 2 bases from J, the gap between germline ends came to 7 bases. This sequence originates from a man older than 75 with acute or convalescent COVID-19. The sample consisted of peripheral blood. The chain couples TRBV6-1 to TRBJ2-7; D remains unclear. The CDR3 DNA reads as TGTGCCAGCAGTGAAAATCGAGCCTACGAGCAGTACTTC. Amino acids: CASSENRAYEQYF.